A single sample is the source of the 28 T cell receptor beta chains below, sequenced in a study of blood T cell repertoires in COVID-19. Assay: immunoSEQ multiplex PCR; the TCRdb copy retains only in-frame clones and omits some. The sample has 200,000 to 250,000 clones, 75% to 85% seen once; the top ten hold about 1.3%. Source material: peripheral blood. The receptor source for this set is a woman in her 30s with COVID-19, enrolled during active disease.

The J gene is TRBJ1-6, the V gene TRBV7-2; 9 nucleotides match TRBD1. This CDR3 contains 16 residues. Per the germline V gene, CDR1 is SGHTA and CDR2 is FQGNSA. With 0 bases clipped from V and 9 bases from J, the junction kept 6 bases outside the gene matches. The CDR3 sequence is CASSLASGQGRSPLHF. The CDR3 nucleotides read TGTGCCAGCAGCTTAGCGTCGGGACAGGGCCGTTCACCCCTCCACTTT.

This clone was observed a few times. The chain's CDR3 is CASRRDRGSSDGYTF. The DNA of the CDR3 is TGTGCCAGCCGCCGGGACAGGGGTTCAAGTGATGGCTACACCTTC. The V gene is TRBV2, the J gene TRBJ1-2; TRBD1 agrees at 10 bases. V shed 8 bases and J 6 bases; nucleotides not matched to a gene: 12. The CDR3 has 15 amino acids. Per germline, CDR1 SNHLY and CDR2 FYNNEI.

Here the CDR3 reads CASSRRGTEGDTQYF. CDR3 DNA: TGTGCCAGCAGCCGACGCGGGACTGAGGGGGATACGCAGTATTTT. V gene TRBV7-3 combines with J gene TRBJ2-3; TRBD2 is a possible D gene (6 bases). The V and J ends lost 5 bases and 6 bases respectively, with 18 bases between them. CDR1 is SGHTA, CDR2 FQGTGA, per germline. The length of the CDR3 is 15 residues. Complete variable domain (other parts from reference TRBV7-3 and TRBJ2-3): GAGVSQTPSNKVTEKGKYVELRCDPISGHTALYWYRQSLGQGPEFLIYFQGTGAADDSGLPNDRFFAVRPEGSVSTLKIQRTERGDSAVYLCASSRRGTEGDTQYFGPGTRLTVL.

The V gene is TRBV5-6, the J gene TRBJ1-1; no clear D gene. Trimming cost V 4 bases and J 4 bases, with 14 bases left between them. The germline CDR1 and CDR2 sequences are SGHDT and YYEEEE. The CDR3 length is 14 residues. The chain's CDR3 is CASSPPSGSTEAFF. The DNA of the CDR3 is TGTGCCAGCAGCCCGCCCAGCGGGTCCACTGAAGCTTTCTTT.

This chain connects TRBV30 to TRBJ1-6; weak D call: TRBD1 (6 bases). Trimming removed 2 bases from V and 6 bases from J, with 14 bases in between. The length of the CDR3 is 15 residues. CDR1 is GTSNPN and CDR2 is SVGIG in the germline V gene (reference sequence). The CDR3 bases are TGTGCCTGGAGTCTTGTTATGGGGGCTAATTCACCCCTCCACTTT. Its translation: CAWSLVMGANSPLHF.

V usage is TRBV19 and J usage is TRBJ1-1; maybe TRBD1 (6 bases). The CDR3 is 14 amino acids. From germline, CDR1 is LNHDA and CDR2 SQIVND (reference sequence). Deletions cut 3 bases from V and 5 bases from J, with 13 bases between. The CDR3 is CASSIRGAGTEAFF. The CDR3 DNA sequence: TGTGCCAGTAGTATCCGGGGGGCGGGGACTGAAGCTTTCTTT.

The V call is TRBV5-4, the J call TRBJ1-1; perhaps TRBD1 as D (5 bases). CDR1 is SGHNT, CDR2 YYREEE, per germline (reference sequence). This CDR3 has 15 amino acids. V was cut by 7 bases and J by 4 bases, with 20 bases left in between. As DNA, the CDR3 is TGTGCCAGCGGCAGGACGGTGGGGCCTACCACTGAAGCTTTCTTT. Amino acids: CASGRTVGPTTEAFF.

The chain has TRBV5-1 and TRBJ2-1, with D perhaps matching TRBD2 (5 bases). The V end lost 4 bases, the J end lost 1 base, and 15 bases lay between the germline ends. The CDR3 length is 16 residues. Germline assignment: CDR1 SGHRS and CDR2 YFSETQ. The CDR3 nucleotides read TGCGCCAGCAGCCTCTGGACTGGTTCGTCCTACAATGAGCAGTTCTTC. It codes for CASSLWTGSSYNEQFF.

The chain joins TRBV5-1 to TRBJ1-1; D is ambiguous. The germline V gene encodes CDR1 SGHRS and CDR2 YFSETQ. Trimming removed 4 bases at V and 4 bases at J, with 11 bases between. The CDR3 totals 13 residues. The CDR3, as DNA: TGCGCCAGCAGCCCTGATGGAGGCACTGAAGCTTTCTTT. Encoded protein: CASSPDGGTEAFF.

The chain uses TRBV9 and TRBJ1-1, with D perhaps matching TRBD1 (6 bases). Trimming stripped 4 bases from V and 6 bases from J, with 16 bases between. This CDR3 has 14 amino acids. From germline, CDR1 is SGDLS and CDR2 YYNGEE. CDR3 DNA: TGTGCCAGCAGCCCTCGGACAGTTGTAGCTGAAGCTTTCTTT. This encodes CASSPRTVVAEAFF.

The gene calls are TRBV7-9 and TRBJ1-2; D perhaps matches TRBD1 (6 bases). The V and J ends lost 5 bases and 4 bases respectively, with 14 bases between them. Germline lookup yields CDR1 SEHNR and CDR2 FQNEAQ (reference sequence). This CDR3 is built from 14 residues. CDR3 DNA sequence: TGTGCCAGCAGCGTTTCAGGGGCTGGCTATGGCTACACCTTC. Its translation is CASSVSGAGYGYTF. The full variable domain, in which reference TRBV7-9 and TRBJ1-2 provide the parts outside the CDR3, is DTGVSQNPRHKITKRGQNVTFRCDPISEHNRLYWYRQTLGQGPEFLTYFQNEAQLEKSRLLSDRFSAERPKGSFSTLEIQRTEQGDSAMYLCASSVSGAGYGYTFGSGTRLTVV.

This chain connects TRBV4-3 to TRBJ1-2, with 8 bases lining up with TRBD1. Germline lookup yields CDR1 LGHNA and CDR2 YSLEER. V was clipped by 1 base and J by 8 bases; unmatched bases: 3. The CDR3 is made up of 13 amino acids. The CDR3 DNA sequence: TGCGCCAGCAGCCAAGCAGGGGGCTCGGGCTACACCTTC. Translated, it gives CASSQAGGSGYTF.

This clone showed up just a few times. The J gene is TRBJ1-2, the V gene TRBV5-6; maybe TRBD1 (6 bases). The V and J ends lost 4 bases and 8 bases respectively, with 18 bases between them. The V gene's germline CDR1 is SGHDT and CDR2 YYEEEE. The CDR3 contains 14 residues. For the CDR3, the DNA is TGTGCCAGCAGCCTCCAGGGGAAAGGTGTCGGCTACACCTTC. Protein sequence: CASSLQGKGVGYTF.

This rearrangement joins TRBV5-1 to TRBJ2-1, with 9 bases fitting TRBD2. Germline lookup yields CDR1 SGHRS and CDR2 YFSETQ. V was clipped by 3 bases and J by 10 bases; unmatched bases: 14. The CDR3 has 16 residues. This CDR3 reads CASSSSHGTSPREQFF. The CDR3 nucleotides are TGCGCCAGCAGCTCATCTCACGGGACTAGCCCTAGGGAGCAGTTCTTC. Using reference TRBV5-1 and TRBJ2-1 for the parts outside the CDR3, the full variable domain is KAGVTQTPRYLIKTRGQQVTLSCSPISGHRSVSWYQQTPGQGLQFLFEYFSETQRNKGNFPGRFSGRQFSNSRSEMNVSTLELGDSALYLCASSSSHGTSPREQFFGPGTRLTVL.

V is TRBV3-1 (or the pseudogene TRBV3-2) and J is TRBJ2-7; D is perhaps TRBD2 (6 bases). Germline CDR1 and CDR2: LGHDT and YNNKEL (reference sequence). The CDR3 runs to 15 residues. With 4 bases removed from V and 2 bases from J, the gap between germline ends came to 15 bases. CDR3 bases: TGTGCCAGCAGCCTCGGGACTCCGCCGGCCTACGAGCAGTACTTC. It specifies CASSLGTPPAYEQYF.

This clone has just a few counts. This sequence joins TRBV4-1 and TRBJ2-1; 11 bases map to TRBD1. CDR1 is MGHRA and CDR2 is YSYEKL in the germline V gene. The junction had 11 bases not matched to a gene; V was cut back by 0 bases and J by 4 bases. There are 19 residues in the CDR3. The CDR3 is CASSQEGTGGFLGYNEQFF. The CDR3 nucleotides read TGCGCCAGCAGCCAAGAGGGGACAGGGGGATTCCTAGGGTACAATGAGCAGTTCTTC.

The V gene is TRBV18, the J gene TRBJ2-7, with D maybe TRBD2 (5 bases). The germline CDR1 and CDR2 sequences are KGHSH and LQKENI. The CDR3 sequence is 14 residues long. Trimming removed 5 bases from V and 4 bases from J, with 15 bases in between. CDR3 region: CASSMTGITYEQYF. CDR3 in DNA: TGTGCCAGCTCAATGACGGGGATCACGTACGAGCAGTACTTC.

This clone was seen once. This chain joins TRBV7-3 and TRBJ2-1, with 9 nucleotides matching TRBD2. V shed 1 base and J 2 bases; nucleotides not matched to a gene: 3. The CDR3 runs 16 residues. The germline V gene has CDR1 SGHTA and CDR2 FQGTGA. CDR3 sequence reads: CASSLIAGVAYNEQFF. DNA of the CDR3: TGTGCCAGCAGCTTAATAGCGGGAGTCGCCTACAATGAGCAGTTCTTC.

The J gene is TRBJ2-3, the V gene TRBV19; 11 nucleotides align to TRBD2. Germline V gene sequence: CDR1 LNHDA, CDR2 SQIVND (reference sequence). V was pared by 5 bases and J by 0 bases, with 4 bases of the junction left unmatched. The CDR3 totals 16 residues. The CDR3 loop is CASSPGTSGSTDTQYF. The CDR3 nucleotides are TGTGCCAGTAGTCCTGGGACTAGCGGTAGCACAGATACGCAGTATTTT.

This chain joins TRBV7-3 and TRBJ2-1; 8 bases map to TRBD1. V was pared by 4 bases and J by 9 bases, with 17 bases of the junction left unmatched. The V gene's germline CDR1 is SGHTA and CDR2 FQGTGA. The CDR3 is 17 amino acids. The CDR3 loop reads CASSSYTIQGASPEQFF. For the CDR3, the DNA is TGTGCCAGCAGCTCCTACACTATTCAGGGGGCTTCACCTGAGCAGTTCTTC.

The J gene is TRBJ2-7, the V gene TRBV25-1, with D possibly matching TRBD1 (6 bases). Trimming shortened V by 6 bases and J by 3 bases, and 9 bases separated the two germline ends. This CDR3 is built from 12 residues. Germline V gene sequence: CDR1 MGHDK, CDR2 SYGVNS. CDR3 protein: CASRKDSYEQYF. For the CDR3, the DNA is TGTGCCAGCAGAAAGGACAGCTACGAGCAGTACTTC.

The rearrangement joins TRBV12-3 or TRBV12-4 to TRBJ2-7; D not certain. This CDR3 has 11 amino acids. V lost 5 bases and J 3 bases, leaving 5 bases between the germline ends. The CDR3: CASSAYYEQYF. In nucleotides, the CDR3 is TGTGCCAGCAGTGCCTACTACGAGCAGTACTTC.

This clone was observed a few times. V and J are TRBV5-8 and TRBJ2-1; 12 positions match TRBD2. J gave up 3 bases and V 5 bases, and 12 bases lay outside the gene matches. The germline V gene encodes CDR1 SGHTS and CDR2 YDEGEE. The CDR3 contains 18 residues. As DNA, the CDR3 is TGTGCCAGCAGTATGATAGGGCTAGCGGGGGGGAACTACAATGAGCAGTTCTTC. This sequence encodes CASSMIGLAGGNYNEQFF.

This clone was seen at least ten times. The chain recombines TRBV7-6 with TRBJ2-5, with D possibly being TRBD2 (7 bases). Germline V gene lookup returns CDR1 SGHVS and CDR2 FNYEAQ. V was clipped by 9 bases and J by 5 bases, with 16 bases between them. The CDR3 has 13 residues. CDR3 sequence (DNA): TGTGCCAGTGATATGGGGGGGCCGGAGACCCAGTACTTC. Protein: CASDMGGPETQYF.

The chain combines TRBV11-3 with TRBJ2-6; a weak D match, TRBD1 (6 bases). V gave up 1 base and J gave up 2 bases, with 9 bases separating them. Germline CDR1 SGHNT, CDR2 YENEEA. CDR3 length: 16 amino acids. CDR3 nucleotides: TGTGCCAGCAGCTTAGGAGGGGGTACTGGGGCCAACGTCCTGACTTTC. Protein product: CASSLGGGTGANVLTF.

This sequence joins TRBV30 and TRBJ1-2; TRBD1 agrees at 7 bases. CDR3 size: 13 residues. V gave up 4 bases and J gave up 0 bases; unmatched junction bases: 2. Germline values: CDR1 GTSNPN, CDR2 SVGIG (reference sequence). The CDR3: CAWTGGSNYGYTF. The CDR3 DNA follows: TGTGCCTGGACAGGGGGGTCTAACTATGGCTACACCTTC.

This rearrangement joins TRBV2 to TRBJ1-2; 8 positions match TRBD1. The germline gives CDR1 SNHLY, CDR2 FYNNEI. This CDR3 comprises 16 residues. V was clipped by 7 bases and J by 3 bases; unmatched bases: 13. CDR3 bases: TGTGCCAGCATTCGGGACAGGTCTTCGAGGGACTATGGCTACACCTTC. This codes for CASIRDRSSRDYGYTF.

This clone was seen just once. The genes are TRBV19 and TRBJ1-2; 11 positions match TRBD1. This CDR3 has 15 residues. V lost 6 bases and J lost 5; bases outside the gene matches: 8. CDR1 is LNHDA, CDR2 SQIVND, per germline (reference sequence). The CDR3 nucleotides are TGTGCCAGTAGCATCGGACAGGGGGCCGGTTATGGCTACACCTTC. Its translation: CASSIGQGAGYGYTF.